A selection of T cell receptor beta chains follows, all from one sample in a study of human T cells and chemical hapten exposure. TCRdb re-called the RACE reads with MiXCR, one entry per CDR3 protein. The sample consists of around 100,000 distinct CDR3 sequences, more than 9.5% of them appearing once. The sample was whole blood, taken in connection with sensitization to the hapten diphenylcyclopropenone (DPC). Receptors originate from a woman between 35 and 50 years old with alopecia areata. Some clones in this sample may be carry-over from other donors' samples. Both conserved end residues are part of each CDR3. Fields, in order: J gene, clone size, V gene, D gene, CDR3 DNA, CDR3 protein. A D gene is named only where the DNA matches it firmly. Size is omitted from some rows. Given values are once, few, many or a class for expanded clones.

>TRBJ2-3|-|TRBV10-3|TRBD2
TGTGCCATCAGTGACTCGGGGGGGCCAGATACGCAGTATTTT
CAISDSGGPDTQYF
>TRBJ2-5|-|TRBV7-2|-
TGTGCCAGCAGGGCAGCCCAAGAGACCCAGTACTTC
CASRAAQETQYF
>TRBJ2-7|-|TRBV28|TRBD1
TGTGCCAGCAGTTCGGGACAGATATACGAGCAGTACTTC
CASSSGQIYEQYF
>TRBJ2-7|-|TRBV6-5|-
TGTGCCAGCAGTTACTCCCCAGGGGTTAGTGACGAGCAGTACTTC
CASSYSPGVSDEQYF
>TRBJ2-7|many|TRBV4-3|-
TGCGCCAGCATAGGACACCGAAGCTCCTACGAGCAGTACTTC
CASIGHRSSYEQYF
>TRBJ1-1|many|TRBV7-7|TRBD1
TGTGCCAGCAGCTTGGGACAGGGCTCTGAAGCTTTTTTT
CASSLGQGSEAFF
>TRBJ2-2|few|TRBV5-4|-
TGTGCCAGCAGCGCGGGACAGCGGAACACCGGGGAGCTGTTTTTT
CASSAGQRNTGELFF
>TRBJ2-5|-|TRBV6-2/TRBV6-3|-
TGTGCCAGCAGTTATCCAGCGGGCCTGGAGACCCAGTACTTC
CASSYPAGLETQYF
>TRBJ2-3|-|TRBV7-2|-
TGTGCCAGCAGCTTAGGACAGCATAGCACAGATACGCAGTATTTT
CASSLGQHSTDTQYF
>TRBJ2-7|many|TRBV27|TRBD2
TGTGCCAGCAGTTTCGGGACTAGCGGGAGCGGCGGACCGAGGGAGCAGTACTTC
CASSFGTSGSGGPREQYF
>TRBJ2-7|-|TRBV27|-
TGTGCCAGCAGTTTTGAGTCCGGCAGGGGTGGCGAGCAGTACTTC
CASSFESGRGGEQYF
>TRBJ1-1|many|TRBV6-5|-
TGTGCCAGCACTTTACGGGGGAGGGCGATGAACACTGAAGCTTTCTTT
CASTLRGRAMNTEAFF
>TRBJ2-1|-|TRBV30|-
TGTGCCTGGAGTGTGGGGCCCAATGAGCAGTTCTTC
CAWSVGPNEQFF
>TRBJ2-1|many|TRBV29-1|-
TGCAGCGTACTTTACATAATTTCGGTCCAGCGGCAATACAATGAGCAGTTCTTC
CSVLYIISVQRQYNEQFF
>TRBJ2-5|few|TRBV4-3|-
TGCGCCAGCAGCCAAGATAGGAGTTTTGGACAGACCCAGTACTTC
CASSQDRSFGQTQYF
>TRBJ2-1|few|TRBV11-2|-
TGTGCCAGCAGCTTATCCAATGGGTACGGTGAGCAGTTCTTC
CASSLSNGYGEQFF
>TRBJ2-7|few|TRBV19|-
TGTGCCAGTAGTCGGGGAGTTCCACCCTACGAGCAGTACTTC
CASSRGVPPYEQYF
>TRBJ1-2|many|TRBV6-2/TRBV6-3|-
TGTGCCAGCAGTTACGCTCAGATCTATGGCTACACCTTC
CASSYAQIYGYTF
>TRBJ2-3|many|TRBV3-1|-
TGTGCCAGCAGTCGGACCAACTGGGATACGCAGTATTTT
CASSRTNWDTQYF
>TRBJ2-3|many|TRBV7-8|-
TGTGCCAGCGGACCCTTAGGAGGGAGGCGGGCAGATACGCAGTATTTT
CASGPLGGRRADTQYF
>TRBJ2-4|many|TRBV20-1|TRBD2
TGCAGTGCCGGCGGGAGCGGGGCCAAAAACATTCAGTACTTC
CSAGGSGAKNIQYF
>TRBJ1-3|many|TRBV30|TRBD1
TGTGCCTGGGACCGGACAGGGGCTGGAAACACCATATATTTT
CAWDRTGAGNTIYF
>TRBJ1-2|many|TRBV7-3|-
TGTGCCAGCAGCTTAACGTCAGGGGCTACTACTACCTTC
CASSLTSGATTTF
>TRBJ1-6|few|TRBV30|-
TGTGCCTGGAAAGCCCGGCAGGGCATTACCTATAATTCACCCCTCCACTTT
CAWKARQGITYNSPLHF
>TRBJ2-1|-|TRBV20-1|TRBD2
TGCAGTGCTAGACTTGCCACCGGGACTAGCTCCGATGAGCAGTTCTTC
CSARLATGTSSDEQFF
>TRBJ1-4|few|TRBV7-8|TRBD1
TGTGCCAGCAGCTACAGGGGGCGCGATGAAAAACTGTTTTTT
CASSYRGRDEKLFF
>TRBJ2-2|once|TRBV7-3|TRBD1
TGTGCCAGCAGCCCTGACTACAGGGGTAACGGGGAGCTGTTTTTT
CASSPDYRGNGELFF
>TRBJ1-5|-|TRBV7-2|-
TGTGCCAGCAGCTTAAGATCGGTCTATAGCAATCAGCCCCAGCATTTT
CASSLRSVYSNQPQHF
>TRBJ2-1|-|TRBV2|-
TGTGCCAGCGGAGCGGGCCTACAATGGGAGCAGTTCTTC
CASGAGLQWEQFF
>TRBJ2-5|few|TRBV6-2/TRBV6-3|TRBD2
TGTGCCAGCAGTTCGATTAGCGGGAACGGTGAGACCCAGTACTTC
CASSSISGNGETQYF
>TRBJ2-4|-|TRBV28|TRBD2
TGTGCCAGCAGTCTGCCGGGCGGGGGAAACATTCAGTACTTC
CASSLPGGGNIQYF
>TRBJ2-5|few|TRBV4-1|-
TGCGCCAGCAGCCAAGATCCCCCGGGGGCGATCCAAGAGACCCAGTACTTC
CASSQDPPGAIQETQYF
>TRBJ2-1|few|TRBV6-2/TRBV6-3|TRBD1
TGTGCCAGCAGTTCGGTCCCGGGACAGGGTGGGGGCTACAATGAGCAGTTCTTC
CASSSVPGQGGGYNEQFF
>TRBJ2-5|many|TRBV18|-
TGTGCCAGCTCACCACGCGAACAGGGCCAAGAGACCCAGTACTTC
CASSPREQGQETQYF
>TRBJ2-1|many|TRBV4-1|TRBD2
TGCGCCAGCAGCCAAGAGGTTTCTAGCGGAGGGCCCGGAGGGCAGTTCTTC
CASSQEVSSGGPGGQFF
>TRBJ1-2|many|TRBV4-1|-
TGCGCCAGCAGCCAGTTTGGAGATGGCTACACCTTC
CASSQFGDGYTF
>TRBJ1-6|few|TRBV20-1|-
TGCAGTGCTAGAGATCGGAGCTCCTATAATTCACCCCTCCACTTT
CSARDRSSYNSPLHF
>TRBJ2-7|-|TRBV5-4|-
TGTGCCAGCAGCTTGGGGGCCATCGACGAGCAGTACTTC
CASSLGAIDEQYF
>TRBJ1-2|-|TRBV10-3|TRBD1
TGTGCCATCAGTGGGGGACAGGGGAGCGGCTACACCTTC
CAISGGQGSGYTF
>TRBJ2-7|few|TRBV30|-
TGTGCCTGGAGTATGGTTTCCCACGAGCAGTACTTC
CAWSMVSHEQYF
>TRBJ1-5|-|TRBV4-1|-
TGCGCCAGCAGCCAAGAGATTTTCCAGCCCCAGCATTTT
CASSQEIFQPQHF
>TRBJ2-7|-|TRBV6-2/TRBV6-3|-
TGTGCCACCCAAGACCTGACCTACGAGCAGTACTTC
CATQDLTYEQYF
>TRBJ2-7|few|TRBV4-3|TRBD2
TGCGCCAGCAGCCAAGAACTAGCGGGAGTGGGTGAGCAGTACTTC
CASSQELAGVGEQYF
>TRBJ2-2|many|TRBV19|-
TGTGCCAGTAGTATCGGACCAATCACCGGGGAGCTGTTTTTT
CASSIGPITGELFF
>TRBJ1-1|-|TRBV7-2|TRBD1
TGTGCCAGCAGCCAGCTATCGACAGGGACTGAAGTTTTCTTT
CASSQLSTGTEVFF